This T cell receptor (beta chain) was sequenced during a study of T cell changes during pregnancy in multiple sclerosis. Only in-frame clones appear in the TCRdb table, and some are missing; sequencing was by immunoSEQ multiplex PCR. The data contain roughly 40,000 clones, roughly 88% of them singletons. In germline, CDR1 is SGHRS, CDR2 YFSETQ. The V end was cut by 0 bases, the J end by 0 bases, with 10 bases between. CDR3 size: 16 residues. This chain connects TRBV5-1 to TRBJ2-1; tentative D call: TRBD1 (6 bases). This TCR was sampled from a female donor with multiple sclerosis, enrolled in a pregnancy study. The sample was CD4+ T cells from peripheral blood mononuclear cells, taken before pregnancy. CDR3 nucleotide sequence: TGCGCCAGCAGCTTGGCGGGGACACTCTCCTACAATGAGCAGTTCTTC. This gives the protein CASSLAGTLSYNEQFF.